The 24 T cell receptor beta chains below come from one sample, sequenced in a study of T cell changes during pregnancy in multiple sclerosis. This table comes from immunoSEQ multiplex PCR, and its TCRdb copy is limited to in-frame clones, with some not included. The table has about 75,000 clones, more than 70% seen once. The sample here was peripheral blood, taken in the first trimester of pregnancy. The receptors derive from a female donor in good health, enrolled as a control in a pregnancy study.

The chain couples TRBV5-4 to TRBJ2-7; 7 bases map to TRBD1. The CDR3 loop spans 14 amino acids. Germline CDR1 and CDR2: SGHNT and YYREEE (reference sequence). V was pared by 6 bases and J by 1 base, with 7 bases of the junction left unmatched. The CDR3 nucleotides are TGTGCCAGCAAACGGACAGGTGATTCCTACGAGCAGTACTTC. Amino acid sequence: CASKRTGDSYEQYF.

The V and J genes are TRBV2 and TRBJ1-1, with D tentatively TRBD1 (6 bases). Trimming stripped 3 bases from V and 4 bases from J, with 24 bases between. CDR1 is SNHLY, CDR2 FYNNEI, per germline. The CDR3 contains 18 residues. The CDR3 bases are TGTGCCAGCAGTGAGCTTGGGGGCTCCGGGGCCCCTGTCACTGAAGCTTTCTTT. Amino acid sequence: CASSELGGSGAPVTEAFF.

A few counts support this clone. V and J are TRBV7-9 and TRBJ1-6, with no clear D. The germline CDR1 and CDR2 sequences are SEHNR and FQNEAQ (reference sequence). V was trimmed by 5 bases and J by 14 bases, leaving 19 bases between them. This CDR3 contains 14 residues. The CDR3, as DNA: TGTGCCAGCAGCCCCCCCGGAGGGAGTAAGACCCTCCACTTT. It codes for CASSPPGGSKTLHF.

This chain links TRBV30 with TRBJ1-4, with TRBD1 matching 8 bases. The germline gives CDR1 GTSNPN, CDR2 SVGIG (reference sequence). The CDR3 loop spans 13 amino acids. V lost 3 bases to trimming and J lost 14 bases; unmatched junction nucleotides: 11. The CDR3 DNA is TGTGCCTGGAGAGATATTGACAGGGGAGGCCTGTTTTTT. Translated, it gives CAWRDIDRGGLFF.

The chain employs TRBV4-1 and TRBJ1-5; TRBD1 matches 7 bases. V dropped 2 bases and J dropped 2; count of bases not matched to a gene: 6. This CDR3 region has 16 residues. The germline V gene has CDR1 MGHRA and CDR2 YSYEKL. The CDR3 nucleotides are TGCGCCAGCAGCCAACCGGGACAGTTTGGCAATCAGCCCCAGCATTTT. This gives the protein CASSQPGQFGNQPQHF.

CDR3 loop: CASSLAGGVGGRPASPLHF. CDR3 sequence (DNA): TGCGCCAGCAGCTTGGCCGGGGGGGTCGGAGGCAGGCCGGCTTCACCCCTCCACTTT. The rearrangement joins TRBV5-1 to TRBJ1-6, with D perhaps TRBD1 (5 bases). V shed 0 bases and J shed 9 bases, with 25 bases lying between them. This CDR3 is built from 19 residues. CDR1 SGHRS and CDR2 YFSETQ come from the germline V gene.

The chain links TRBV6-5 to TRBJ2-5; TRBD1 agrees at 7 bases. V trimming: 4 bases; J trimming: 5 bases; junction bases outside the gene matches: 4. Germline loops: CDR1 MNHEY, CDR2 SVGAGI. This CDR3 contains 13 residues. The CDR3 loop reads CASSLQGWETQYF. CDR3 nucleotide sequence: TGTGCCAGCAGTTTACAGGGGTGGGAGACCCAGTACTTC.

This rearrangement joins TRBV7-2 to TRBJ1-6; D may be TRBD1 (5 bases). The CDR3 has 14 residues. Germline CDR1 and CDR2: SGHTA and FQGNSA. V shed 6 bases and J shed 7 bases, with 13 bases lying between them. CDR3 sequence (DNA): TGTGCCAGCAGAAAACAGGTTGAAAATTCACCCCTCCACTTT. It codes for CASRKQVENSPLHF.

CDR3 in amino acids: CASSPVAGTHEQFF. The CDR3, as DNA: TGCGCCAGCAGTCCGGTAGCGGGGACTCATGAGCAGTTCTTC. The rearrangement uses TRBV4-1 and TRBJ2-1, with 8 bases identical to TRBD2. This CDR3 contains 14 residues. V trimming: 6 bases; J trimming: 8 bases; junction bases outside the gene matches: 9. CDR1 and CDR2 from the germline V gene are MGHRA and YSYEKL.

This chain links TRBV5-1 with TRBJ2-3; D is perhaps TRBD1 (6 bases). The CDR3 is 16 amino acids. V lost 5 bases and J lost 0, with 16 bases in between. The germline V gene has CDR1 SGHRS and CDR2 YFSETQ. This CDR3 reads CASRPTPRGSTDTQYF. In DNA form, the CDR3 reads TGCGCCAGCAGACCTACCCCCAGGGGTAGCACAGATACGCAGTATTTT.

CDR3 region: CSARDSYEQYF. DNA of the CDR3: TGCAGTGCTAGAGATAGCTACGAGCAGTACTTC. This chain uses TRBV20-1 with TRBJ2-7; no reliable D call. V was cut by 0 bases and J by 3 bases, with 3 bases left in between. The germline gives CDR1 DFQATT, CDR2 SNEGSKA (reference sequence). The CDR3 is made up of 11 amino acids.

The chain carries TRBV27 and TRBJ2-2, with 12 bases matching TRBD2. The junction had 2 bases not matched to a gene; V was cut back by 0 bases and J by 3 bases. Germline CDR1 reads MNHEY; CDR2 reads SMNVEV (reference sequence). This CDR3 region has 17 residues. This CDR3 reads CASSLSTSGGYTGELFF. The CDR3 bases are TGTGCCAGCAGTTTATCGACTAGCGGGGGATACACCGGGGAGCTGTTTTTT.

The chain joins TRBV6-5 to TRBJ2-1; 9 bases agree with TRBD2. The germline V gene encodes CDR1 MNHEY and CDR2 SVGAGI. Trimming took 0 bases from V and 7 from J; bases not matched to a gene: 4. The CDR3 length is 15 residues. CDR3 bases: TGTGCCAGCAGTTACTCTGGGACTAGCTATAATGAGCAGTTCTTC. Translating gives CASSYSGTSYNEQFF.

This clone has a single count. The V gene is TRBV20-1, the J gene TRBJ1-3; no clear D gene. Germline CDR1 reads DFQATT; CDR2 reads SNEGSKA (reference sequence). V was pared by 6 bases and J by 4 bases, with 7 bases between. CDR3 size: 11 residues. CDR3: CSATTGNTIYF. The CDR3 coding sequence is TGCAGTGCCACGACAGGAAACACCATATATTTT.

The chain uses TRBV5-6 and TRBJ1-1; the D is unclear. Germline values: CDR1 SGHDT, CDR2 YYEEEE. V lost 0 bases and J lost 0, with 9 bases in between. The CDR3 sequence is 15 residues long. CDR3 sequence (DNA): TGTGCCAGCAGCTTGGGCGGCCGGTTGAACACTGAAGCTTTCTTT. Its translation is CASSLGGRLNTEAFF. The variable domain in full, completed from reference TRBV5-6 and TRBJ1-1, reads DAGVTQSPTHLIKTRGQQVTLRCSPKSGHDTVSWYQQALGQGPQFIFQYYEEEERQRGNFPDRFSGHQFPNYSSELNVNALLLGDSALYLCASSLGGRLNTEAFFGQGTRLTVV.

The rearrangement joins TRBV10-1 to TRBJ2-1, with 7 bases lining up with TRBD1. The V segment lost 3 bases and the J segment 6 bases; nucleotides outside the gene matches: 5. Per germline, CDR1 WNHNN and CDR2 SYGVQD (reference sequence). This CDR3 contains 14 residues. CDR3 amino acids: CASSENRGGNEQFF. The CDR3 nucleotides read TGCGCCAGCAGTGAAAACAGGGGTGGCAATGAGCAGTTCTTC.

The rearrangement links TRBV7-9 to TRBJ1-1; no firm D call. Per germline, CDR1 SEHNR and CDR2 FQNEAQ (reference sequence). The CDR3 consists of 15 residues. Trimming stripped 5 bases from V and 3 bases from J, with 16 bases between. The CDR3: CASSPRNGLYTEAFF. In nucleotides, the CDR3 is TGTGCCAGCAGCCCCCGCAACGGTTTGTACACTGAAGCTTTCTTT. Combining the CDR3 with reference TRBV7-9 and TRBJ1-1 gives the whole variable domain DTGVSQNPRHKITKRGQNVTFRCDPISEHNRLYWYRQTLGQGPEFLTYFQNEAQLEKSRLLSDRFSAERPKGSFSTLEIQRTEQGDSAMYLCASSPRNGLYTEAFFGQGTRLTVV.

This chain connects TRBV6-6 to TRBJ2-3, with D perhaps TRBD2 (5 bases). The CDR3 runs to 12 residues. V lost 10 bases and J lost 6, with 14 bases in between. CDR1 and CDR2 from the germline V gene are MNHNY and SVGAGI (reference sequence). The CDR3 protein is CANSKTGDTQYF. The CDR3, as DNA: TGTGCCAACTCAAAAACGGGGGATACGCAGTATTTT.

The rearrangement uses TRBV30 and TRBJ2-5; D not certain. This CDR3 is 14 amino acids long. The germline gives CDR1 GTSNPN, CDR2 SVGIG (reference sequence). V lost 0 bases and J lost 5, with 13 bases in between. Here the CDR3 DNA reads TGTGCCTGGAGTGTTGCCTACGTCCGGGAGACCCAGTACTTC. Protein product: CAWSVAYVRETQYF.

The rearrangement links TRBV7-8 to TRBJ2-1; perhaps TRBD1 as D (5 bases). This CDR3 contains 14 residues. CDR1 and CDR2 (germline): SGHVS, FQNEAQ. The germline V and J ends were trimmed by 7 bases and 0 bases, with 10 bases remaining between them. In DNA form, the CDR3 reads TGTGCCAGCAAGGGGCGCGGCTCCTACAATGAGCAGTTCTTC. Translated: CASKGRGSYNEQFF.

The rearrangement joins TRBV28 to TRBJ1-2; TRBD1 matches 9 bases. Germline V gene data show CDR1 as MDHEN and CDR2 as SYDVKM. Germline trimming cut 6 bases from V and 5 bases from J; bases unmatched to any gene: 7. The CDR3 runs to 14 residues. CDR3 in amino acids: CASSLTGGWYGYTF. The CDR3 bases are TGTGCCAGCAGCTTAACAGGGGGCTGGTATGGCTACACCTTC.

This CDR3 is CAWTGLSYGYTF. CDR3 nucleotides: TGTGCCTGGACGGGACTAAGCTATGGCTACACCTTC. The chain carries TRBV30 and TRBJ1-2; TRBD1 is a possible D gene (5 bases). V was pared by 4 bases and J by 4 bases, with 10 bases between. The germline V gene has CDR1 GTSNPN and CDR2 SVGIG (reference sequence). The length of the CDR3 is 12 residues.

The V and J genes are TRBV7-9 and TRBJ1-2, with D maybe TRBD1 (5 bases). CDR1 and CDR2 from the germline V gene are SEHNR and FQNEAQ (reference sequence). With 2 bases removed from V and 4 bases from J, the gap between germline ends came to 5 bases. The CDR3 spans 12 residues. This CDR3 reads CASSLRGYGYTF. CDR3 DNA sequence: TGTGCCAGCAGCTTAAGGGGCTATGGCTACACCTTC.

The genes are TRBV10-1 and TRBJ1-1; D is unresolved. This CDR3 comprises 13 residues. The germline CDR1 and CDR2 sequences are WNHNN and SYGVQD (reference sequence). Trimming removed 4 bases at V and 6 bases at J, with 12 bases between. CDR3 sequence: CASSVSLGAEAFF. Written as DNA, the CDR3 is TGCGCCAGCAGTGTCAGTTTGGGCGCTGAAGCTTTCTTT.